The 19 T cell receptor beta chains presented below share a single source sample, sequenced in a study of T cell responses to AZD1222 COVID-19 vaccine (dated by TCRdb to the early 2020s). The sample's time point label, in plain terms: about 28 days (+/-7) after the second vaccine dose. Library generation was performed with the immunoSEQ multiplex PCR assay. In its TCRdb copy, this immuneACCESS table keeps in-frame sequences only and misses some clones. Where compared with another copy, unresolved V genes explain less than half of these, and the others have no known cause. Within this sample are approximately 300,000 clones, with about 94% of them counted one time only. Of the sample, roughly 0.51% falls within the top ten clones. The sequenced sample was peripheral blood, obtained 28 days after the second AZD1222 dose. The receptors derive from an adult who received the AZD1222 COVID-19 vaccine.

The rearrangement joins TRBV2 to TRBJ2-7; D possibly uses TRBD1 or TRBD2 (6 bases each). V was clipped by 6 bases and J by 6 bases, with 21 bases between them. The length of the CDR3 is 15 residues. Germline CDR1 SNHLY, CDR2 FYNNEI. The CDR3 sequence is CASRRLGGDSIEQYF. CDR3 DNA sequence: TGTGCCAGCAGAAGATTGGGGGGCGACAGTATCGAGCAGTACTTC.

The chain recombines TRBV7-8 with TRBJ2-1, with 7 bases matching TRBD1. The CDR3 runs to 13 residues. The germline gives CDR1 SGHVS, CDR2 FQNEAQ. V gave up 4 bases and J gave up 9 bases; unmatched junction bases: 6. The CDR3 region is CASSSRTGSEQFF. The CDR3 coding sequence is TGTGCCAGCAGCTCCCGGACAGGTTCTGAGCAGTTCTTC.

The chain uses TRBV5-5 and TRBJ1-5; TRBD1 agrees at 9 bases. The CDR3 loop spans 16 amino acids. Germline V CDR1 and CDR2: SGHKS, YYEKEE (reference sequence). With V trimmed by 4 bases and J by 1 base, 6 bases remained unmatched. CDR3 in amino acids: CASSRGGTGSNQPQHF. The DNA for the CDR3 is TGTGCCAGCAGCCGTGGGGGGACAGGGAGCAATCAGCCCCAGCATTTT.

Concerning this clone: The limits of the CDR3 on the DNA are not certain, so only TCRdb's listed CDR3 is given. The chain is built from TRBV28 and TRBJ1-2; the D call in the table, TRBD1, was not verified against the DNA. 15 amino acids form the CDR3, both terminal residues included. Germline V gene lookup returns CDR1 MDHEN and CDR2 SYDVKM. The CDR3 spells CASSSSTGGIYGYTF.

For the CDR3, the DNA is TGTGCCAGCAGCTTAGGGGGCGGGACGGGATTCACCTACGAGCAGTACTTC. Its translation: CASSLGGGTGFTYEQYF. The chain carries TRBV7-2 and TRBJ2-7; D might be TRBD2 (6 bases). Between the trimmed V and J ends, which lost 1 base and 2 bases, there was a span of 18 bases. The CDR3 totals 17 residues. Germline V gene data show CDR1 as SGHTA and CDR2 as FQGNSA.

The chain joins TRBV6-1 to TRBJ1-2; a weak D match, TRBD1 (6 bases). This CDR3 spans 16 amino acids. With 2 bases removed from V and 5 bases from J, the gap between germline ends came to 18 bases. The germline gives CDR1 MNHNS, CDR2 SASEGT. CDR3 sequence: CASSESQRQETYGYTF. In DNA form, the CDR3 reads TGTGCCAGCAGTGAATCTCAACGACAGGAGACATATGGCTACACCTTC.

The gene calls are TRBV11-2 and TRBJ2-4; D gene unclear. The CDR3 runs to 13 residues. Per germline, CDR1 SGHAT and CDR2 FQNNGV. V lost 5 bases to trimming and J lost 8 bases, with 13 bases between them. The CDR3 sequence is CASSPRPTYIQYF. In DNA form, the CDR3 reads TGTGCCAGCAGCCCCCGCCCTACCTACATTCAGTACTTC. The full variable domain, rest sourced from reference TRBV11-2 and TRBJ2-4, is EAGVAQSPRYKIIEKRQSVAFWCNPISGHATLYWYQQILGQGPKLLIQFQNNGVVDDSQLPKDRFSAERLKGVDSTLKIQPAKLEDSAVYLCASSPRPTYIQYFGAGTRLSVL.

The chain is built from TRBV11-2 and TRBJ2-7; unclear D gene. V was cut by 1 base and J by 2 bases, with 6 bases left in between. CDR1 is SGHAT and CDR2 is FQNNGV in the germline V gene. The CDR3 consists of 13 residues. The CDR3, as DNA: TGTGCCAGCAGCTTAGGACGGACCTACGAGCAGTACTTC. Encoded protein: CASSLGRTYEQYF.

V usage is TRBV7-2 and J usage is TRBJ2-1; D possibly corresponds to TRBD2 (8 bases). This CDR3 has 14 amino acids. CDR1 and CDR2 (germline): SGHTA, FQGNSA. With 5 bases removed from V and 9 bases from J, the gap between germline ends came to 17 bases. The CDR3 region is CASSPGTRGREQFF. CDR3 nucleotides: TGTGCCAGCAGCCCCGGGACTAGGGGGCGTGAGCAGTTCTTC.

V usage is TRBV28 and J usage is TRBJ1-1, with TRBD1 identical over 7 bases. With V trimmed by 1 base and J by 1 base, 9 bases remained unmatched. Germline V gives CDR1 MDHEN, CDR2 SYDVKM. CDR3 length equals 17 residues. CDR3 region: CASSLFHTGDPNTEAFF. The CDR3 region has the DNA TGTGCCAGCAGTTTATTCCATACAGGGGACCCGAACACTGAAGCTTTCTTT.

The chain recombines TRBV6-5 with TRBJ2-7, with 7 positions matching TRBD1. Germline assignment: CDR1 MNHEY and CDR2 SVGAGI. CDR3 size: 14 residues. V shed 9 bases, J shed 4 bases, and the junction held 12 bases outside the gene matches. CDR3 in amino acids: CASKPQGPPYEQYF. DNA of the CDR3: TGTGCCAGTAAGCCACAGGGGCCCCCATACGAGCAGTACTTC.

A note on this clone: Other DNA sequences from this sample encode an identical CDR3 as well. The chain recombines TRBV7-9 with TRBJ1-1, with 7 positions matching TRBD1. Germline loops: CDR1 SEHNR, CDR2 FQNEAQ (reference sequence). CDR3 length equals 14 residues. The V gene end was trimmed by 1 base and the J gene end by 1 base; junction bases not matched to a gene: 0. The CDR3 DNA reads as TGTGCCAGCAGCTTAGGACAGGGGAACACTGAAGCTTTCTTT. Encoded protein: CASSLGQGNTEAFF.

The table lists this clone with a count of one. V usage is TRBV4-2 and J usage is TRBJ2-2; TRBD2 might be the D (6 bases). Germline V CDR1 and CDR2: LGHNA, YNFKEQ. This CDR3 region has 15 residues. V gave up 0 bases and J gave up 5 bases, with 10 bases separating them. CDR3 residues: CASSQDAGGTGELFF. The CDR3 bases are TGTGCCAGCAGCCAAGACGCCGGGGGAACCGGGGAGCTGTTTTTT.

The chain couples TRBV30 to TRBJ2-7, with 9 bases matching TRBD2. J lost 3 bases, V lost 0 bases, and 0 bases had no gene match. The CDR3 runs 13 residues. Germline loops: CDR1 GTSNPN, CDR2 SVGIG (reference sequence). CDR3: CAWSVTSGYEQYF. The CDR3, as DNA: TGTGCCTGGAGTGTGACTAGCGGCTACGAGCAGTACTTC.

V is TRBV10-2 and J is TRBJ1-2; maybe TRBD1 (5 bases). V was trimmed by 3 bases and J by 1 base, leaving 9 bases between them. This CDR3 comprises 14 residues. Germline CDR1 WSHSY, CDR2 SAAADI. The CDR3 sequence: CASSEGTINYGYTF. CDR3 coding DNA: TGCGCCAGCAGTGAAGGGACTATTAACTATGGCTACACCTTC.

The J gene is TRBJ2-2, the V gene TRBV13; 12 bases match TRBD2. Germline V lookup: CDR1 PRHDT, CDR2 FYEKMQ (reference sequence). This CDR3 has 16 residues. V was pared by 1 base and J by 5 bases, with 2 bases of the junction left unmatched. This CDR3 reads CASSLVGLAGTGELFF. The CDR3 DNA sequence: TGTGCCAGCAGCTTAGTTGGACTAGCGGGGACCGGGGAGCTGTTTTTT.

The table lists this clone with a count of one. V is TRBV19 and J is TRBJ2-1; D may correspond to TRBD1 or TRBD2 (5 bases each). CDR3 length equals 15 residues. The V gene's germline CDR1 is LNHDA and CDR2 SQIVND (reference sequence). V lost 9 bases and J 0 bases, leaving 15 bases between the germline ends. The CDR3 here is CASTMGRGSYNEQFF. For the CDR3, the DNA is TGTGCCAGCACTATGGGACGGGGCTCCTACAATGAGCAGTTCTTC.

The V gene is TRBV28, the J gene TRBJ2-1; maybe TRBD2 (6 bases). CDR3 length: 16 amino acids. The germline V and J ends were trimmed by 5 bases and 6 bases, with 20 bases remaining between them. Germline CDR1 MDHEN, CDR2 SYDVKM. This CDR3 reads CASSPPLGSRGNEQFF. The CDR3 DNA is TGTGCCAGCAGTCCCCCCCTCGGGAGTAGGGGCAATGAGCAGTTCTTC.

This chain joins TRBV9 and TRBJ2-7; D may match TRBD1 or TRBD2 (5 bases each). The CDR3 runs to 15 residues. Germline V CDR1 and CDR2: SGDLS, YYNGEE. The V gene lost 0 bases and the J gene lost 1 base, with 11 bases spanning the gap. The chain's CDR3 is CASSVAPGASYEQYF. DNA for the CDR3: TGTGCCAGCAGCGTAGCCCCCGGGGCGTCCTACGAGCAGTACTTC.